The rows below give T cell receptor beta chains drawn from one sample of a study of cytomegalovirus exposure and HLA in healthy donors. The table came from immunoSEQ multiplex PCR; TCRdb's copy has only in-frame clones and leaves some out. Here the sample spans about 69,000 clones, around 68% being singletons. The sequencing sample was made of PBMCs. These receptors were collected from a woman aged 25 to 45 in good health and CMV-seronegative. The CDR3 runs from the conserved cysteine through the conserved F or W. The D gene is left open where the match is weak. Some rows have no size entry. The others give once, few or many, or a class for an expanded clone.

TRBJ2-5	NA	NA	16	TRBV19	CASSTLTPRGQETQYF	TGTGCCAGTAGTACCTTGACACCGCGGGGCCAAGAGACCCAGTACTTC
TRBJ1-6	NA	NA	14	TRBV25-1	CASSDDRGNSPLHF	TGTGCCAGCAGTGATGACCGGGGGAATTCACCCCTCCACTTT
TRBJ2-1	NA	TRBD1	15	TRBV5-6	CASSFPTGAFNEQFF	TGTGCCAGCAGCTTTCCGACAGGGGCCTTCAATGAGCAGTTCTTC
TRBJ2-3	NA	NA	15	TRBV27	CASSLVSGISDTQYF	TGTGCCAGCAGTTTAGTCTCGGGGATCTCAGATACGCAGTATTTT
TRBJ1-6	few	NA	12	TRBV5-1	CASSLEHSPLHF	TGCGCCAGCAGCTTGGAGCATTCACCCCTCCACTTT
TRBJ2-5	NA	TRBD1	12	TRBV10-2	CASEQTGGTQYF	TGCGCCAGCGAGCAGACAGGGGGGACCCAGTACTTC
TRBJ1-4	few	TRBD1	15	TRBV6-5	CASSYSGTVNEKLFF	TGTGCCAGCAGTTACTCCGGGACAGTAAATGAAAAACTGTTTTTT
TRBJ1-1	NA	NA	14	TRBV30	CAWRQGRWHTEAFF	TGTGCCTGGAGGCAGGGAAGGTGGCACACTGAAGCTTTCTTT
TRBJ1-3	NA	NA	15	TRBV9	CASSSTTGTGNTIYF	TGTGCCAGCAGCTCCACAACAGGGACTGGAAACACCATATATTTT
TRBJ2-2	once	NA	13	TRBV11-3	CASSSGNTGELFF	TGTGCCAGCAGCTCAGGGAACACCGGGGAGCTGTTTTTT
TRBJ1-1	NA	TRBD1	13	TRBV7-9	CASRGQTNTEAFF	TGTGCCAGCAGGGGACAGACGAACACTGAAGCTTTCTTT
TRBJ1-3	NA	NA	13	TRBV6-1	CASSDGGRNTIYF	TGTGCCAGCAGTGATGGGGGGAGAAACACCATATATTTT
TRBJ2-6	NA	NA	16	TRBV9	CASSVQNRAGANVLTF	TGTGCCAGCAGCGTACAAAACAGGGCTGGGGCCAACGTCCTGACTTTC
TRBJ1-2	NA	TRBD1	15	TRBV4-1	CASSQVGGGNYGYTF	TGCGCCAGCAGCCAAGTAGGAGGGGGCAACTATGGCTACACCTTC
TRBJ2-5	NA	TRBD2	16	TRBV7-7	CASSLGTSGNQETQYF	TGTGCCAGCAGCCTTGGGACTAGCGGGAATCAAGAGACCCAGTACTTC
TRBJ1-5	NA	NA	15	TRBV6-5	CASSPFEAADQPQHF	TGTGCCAGCAGTCCCTTCGAGGCGGCGGATCAGCCCCAGCATTTT
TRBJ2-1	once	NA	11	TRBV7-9	CATRTGNEQFF	TGTGCCACACGAACGGGGAATGAGCAGTTCTTC